The 8 T cell receptor beta chains below come from one sample, sequenced in a study of T cell responses to AZD1222 COVID-19 vaccine. The method was immunoSEQ multiplex PCR; TCRdb's version includes in-frame clones alone and lacks a portion of them. This table holds fewer than 75,000 clones, 85% found once. This sample comprised peripheral blood, obtained on day 0 of AZD1222 vaccination. Source of these receptors: an adult in good health.

This clone has just a few counts. The chain employs TRBV5-4 and TRBJ2-1; D unclear. The V end was cut by 0 bases, the J end by 4 bases, with 2 bases between. Germline V CDR1 and CDR2: SGHNT, YYREEE (reference sequence). The CDR3 is 12 residues long. The CDR3 DNA sequence: TGTGCCAGCAGCTTGGAGTACAATGAGCAGTTCTTC. Translation gives CASSLEYNEQFF.

In its sample, this clone was seen once. The chain recombines TRBV19 with TRBJ1-2; 9 nucleotides line up with TRBD1. V shed 7 bases and J 5 bases; nucleotides not matched to a gene: 5. Looked up from germline, CDR1 is LNHDA and CDR2 is SQIVND (reference sequence). This CDR3 has 13 residues. The CDR3 protein is CASTPTGGYGYTF. CDR3 DNA: TGTGCCAGTACCCCGACAGGGGGGTATGGCTACACCTTC.

This chain joins TRBV3-1 (or the pseudogene TRBV3-2) and TRBJ2-1; perhaps TRBD2 as D (7 bases). The germline gives CDR1 LGHDT, CDR2 YNNKEL (reference sequence). V was pared by 2 bases and J by 3 bases, with 23 bases between. CDR3 length: 19 amino acids. The CDR3 sequence is CASSQSRGLADVFYNEQFF. In DNA form, the CDR3 reads TGTGCCAGCAGCCAATCTCGGGGGCTAGCGGATGTTTTCTACAATGAGCAGTTCTTC.

The V and J genes are TRBV7-9 and TRBJ1-1; D not resolved. Germline CDR1 and CDR2: SEHNR and FQNEAQ (reference sequence). The CDR3 extends over 14 amino acids. The V end was cut by 5 bases, the J end by 3 bases, with 13 bases between. The CDR3 here is CASSGPVKDTEAFF. DNA of the CDR3: TGTGCCAGCAGCGGACCAGTCAAGGACACTGAAGCTTTCTTT.

This chain links TRBV19 with TRBJ2-2; D unclear. Germline V CDR1 and CDR2: LNHDA, SQIVND (reference sequence). The CDR3 length is 15 residues. Trimming stripped 5 bases from V and 3 bases from J, with 13 bases between. The CDR3 spells CASSAIFGDTGELFF. CDR3 sequence (DNA): TGTGCCAGTAGTGCGATCTTTGGGGACACCGGGGAGCTGTTTTTT.

The chain is built from TRBV7-9 and TRBJ2-5; D ambiguous. The germline V gene has CDR1 SEHNR and CDR2 FQNEAQ (reference sequence). Between the trimmed V and J ends, which lost 0 bases and 5 bases, there was a span of 16 bases. The CDR3 loop spans 16 amino acids. The CDR3 DNA sequence: TGTGCCAGCAGCTTAGCGCTGGCTAGAAGCTTGGAGACCCAGTACTTC. Protein: CASSLALARSLETQYF.

V usage is TRBV7-2 and J usage is TRBJ1-4; D call uncertain. The germline gives CDR1 SGHTA, CDR2 FQGNSA. The V gene lost 5 bases and the J gene lost 4 bases, with 14 bases spanning the gap. CDR3 length: 15 residues. The CDR3 loop reads CASSLYRGGNEKLFF. CDR3 in DNA: TGTGCCAGCAGCCTTTACAGAGGCGGTAATGAAAAACTGTTTTTT.

This clone was observed once. CDR3: CASSPRVDTQYF. The CDR3 coding sequence is TGTGCCAGCAGCCCCAGGGTTGATACGCAGTATTTT. This chain links TRBV7-9 with TRBJ2-3; a possible D gene is TRBD1 (5 bases). Germline CDR1 SEHNR, CDR2 FQNEAQ (reference sequence). The CDR3 has 12 amino acids. Trimming removed 5 bases at V and 6 bases at J, with 9 bases between.